The clone carrying this T cell receptor (beta chain) was detected once. The CDR3 has 15 amino acids. With V trimmed by 8 bases and J by 0 bases, 3 bases remained unmatched. CDR1 MDHEN and CDR2 SYDVKM come from the germline V gene. The data originate from a study of blood T cell repertoires in COVID-19. Study as a whole: Sources were T cells, B-cell-depleted T cells, or PBMCs; the material itself was cDNA or gDNA.

In the original workflow: How many nucleated cells were present was estimated from reference gene primer amplification. Repertoires were generated with immunoSEQ multiplex PCR, while TCRdb's copy carries only in-frame clones and drops some. V, J and clone size are taken as reported in that table, and D and trimming were inferred from the DNA itself. The sample comprises 330,000 or so clones, about 90% of which are singletons, and about 5% rests with the top ten. The chain carries TRBV28 and TRBJ2-1, with 11 positions matching TRBD2. Specimen: PBMCs or T cells enriched from blood (not recorded which). The receptor was derived from a man younger than 40 who had recovered from COVID-19. Written as DNA, the CDR3 is TGTGCCAGCGCTAGCGGGGGGATCTCCTACAATGAGCAGTTCTTC. The encoded protein is CASASGGISYNEQFF.